This T cell receptor beta chain was observed in a study of regulatory T cells in long-lasting Graves disease. With respect to this clonotype: Its antigen is currently unknown.

Broader study findings: Fewer public clonotypes were shared by new patients (about 940) than by persistent patients (around 2,900). The study found TRBV28, TRBJ1-2 and TRBJ2-5 favored in persistent disease.

Time point denoted: newly diagnosed GD, antithyroid drugs for less than 3 months. From RNA extracted from PBMCs, the TCR library was made. Arm-PCR of CDR3 regions and iRepertoire HTBI primers were the basis on which TCR beta libraries were built. Original methodology: Identification across samples found approximately 60 TRBV and about 15 TRBJ segments. In TCRdb, the multiplex PCR reads were re-called with MiXCR into one record per CDR3 protein. The V and J calls and clone size come from TCRdb's table, not from the authors' own analysis. The sample carries around 250,000 distinct CDR3 sequences, 20% to 25% recorded once. CDR3 size: 15 residues. V shed 2 bases, J shed 3 bases, and the junction held 10 bases outside the gene matches. Germline CDR1 is DFQATT and CDR2 is SNEGSKA (reference sequence).

The sample in question was peripheral blood mononuclear cells (PBMCs), obtained at new diagnosis, from a patient treated with antithyroid drugs. The chain employs TRBV20-1 and TRBJ2-7; 7 bases align to TRBD1. The TCR originated in a female donor with Graves disease. The CDR3 DNA reads TGCAGTGCTAGACCCCCGGGGCAGGGGGACTACGAGCAGTACTTC. As protein: CSARPPGQGDYEQYF.